These 24 T cell receptor beta chains share one sample of origin, sequenced in a study of human T cells and chemical hapten exposure. As to time point: pre-sensitization, week 0. Indicated treatment: therapeutic diphenylcyclopropenone sensitization with weekly scalp DPC. TCRdb ran MiXCR on the RACE reads and lists one entry per CDR3 protein. Of about 290,000 distinct CDR3 sequences in the sample, 7.7% are singletons; the top ten hold more than 0.95%. The input for sequencing was whole blood, taken in connection with sensitization to the hapten diphenylcyclopropenone (DPC). All receptors come from a man between 18 and 29 years old with alopecia areata. Some clones in this sample may be carry-over from other donors' samples.

This clonotype has more than one count but fewer than ten. The chain combines TRBV6-6 with TRBJ1-2; D is undetermined. The ends were cut back, 0 bases at V and 4 bases at J, with 9 bases in the middle. The germline V gene has CDR1 MNHNY and CDR2 SVGAGI (reference sequence). This CDR3 comprises 14 residues. The CDR3 region is CASSYSSGSYGYTF. In nucleotides, the CDR3 is TGTGCCAGCAGTTACTCGTCGGGGAGCTATGGCTACACCTTC.

This clonotype was seen only a few times. This CDR3 is CASSFRDRGYSPLHF. The CDR3 DNA follows: TGTGCCAGCAGTTTTAGGGACAGGGGTTATTCACCCCTCCACTTT. The gene calls are TRBV28 and TRBJ1-6, with 10 bases matching TRBD1. V shed 3 bases and J 8 bases; nucleotides not matched to a gene: 4. The CDR3 runs to 15 residues. CDR1 and CDR2 (germline): MDHEN, SYDVKM.

The chain uses TRBV3-1 and TRBJ2-7; the D is unclear. CDR3 length equals 14 residues. Germline V gene data show CDR1 as LGHDT and CDR2 as YNNKEL (reference sequence). V dropped 1 base and J dropped 2 bases, with 9 bases sitting between them. The CDR3 coding sequence is TGTGCCAGCAGCCAAGTTCCTCAGGCCTACGAGCAGTACTTC. This sequence encodes CASSQVPQAYEQYF.

The rearrangement joins TRBV6-5 to TRBJ2-1, with D tentatively TRBD2 (6 bases). Deletions cut 5 bases from V and 4 bases from J, with 15 bases between. The CDR3 is made up of 15 amino acids. The V gene's germline CDR1 is MNHEY and CDR2 SVGAGI. CDR3 sequence reads: CASSLRDSYYNEQFF. In nucleotides, the CDR3 is TGTGCCAGCAGTCTCCGGGACTCTTATTACAATGAGCAGTTCTTC.

This clonotype has only a few counts. V is TRBV7-9 and J is TRBJ2-3; TRBD2 matches at 8 bases. This CDR3 comprises 19 residues. Losses at the gene ends were 5 bases for V and 0 bases for J; bases not matched to a gene: 16. CDR1 SEHNR and CDR2 FQNEAQ come from the germline V gene (reference sequence). The CDR3 protein is CASSLLNPRTSLSTDTQYF. CDR3 DNA sequence: TGTGCCAGCAGCCTCCTCAACCCGCGGACTAGCTTAAGCACAGATACGCAGTATTTT.

The J gene is TRBJ2-7, the V gene TRBV12-3 or TRBV12-4, with D possibly TRBD2 on 5 matching bases. The CDR3 spans 13 residues. V was cut by 2 bases and J by 4 bases, with 9 bases left in between. The CDR3 region is CASSLRRRYEQYF. The CDR3 nucleotides read TGTGCCAGCAGTTTAAGGAGGAGGTACGAGCAGTACTTC.

CDR3 nucleotide sequence: TGCAGTGCTAGTGCTGCGGGGGATGAGCAGTTCTTC. Protein product: CSASAAGDEQFF. The chain links TRBV20-1 to TRBJ2-1; TRBD2 agrees at 7 bases. Germline V gives CDR1 DFQATT, CDR2 SNEGSKA (reference sequence). There are 12 residues in the CDR3. Trimming at V came to 3 bases and at J to 8 bases, leaving 4 bases not matched to a gene.

This clonotype was seen a few times. The J gene is TRBJ1-1, the V gene TRBV6-5; D unclear. The CDR3 extends over 13 amino acids. The germline V gene encodes CDR1 MNHEY and CDR2 SVGAGI. The ends were cut back, 6 bases at V and 5 bases at J, with 13 bases in the middle. Written as DNA, the CDR3 is TGTGCCAGCAGATCTTCTGGCTGGACTGAAGCTTTCTTT. Residues: CASRSSGWTEAFF.

This chain uses TRBV10-3 with TRBJ1-2; D uncertain. Germline V gives CDR1 ENHRY, CDR2 SYGVKD. Trimming removed 4 bases at V and 6 bases at J, with 3 bases between. The CDR3 sequence is 10 residues long. CDR3 sequence: CAISGHGYTF. The CDR3 DNA reads TGTGCCATCAGTGGACATGGCTACACCTTC.

The J gene is TRBJ2-5, the V gene TRBV6-5, with 10 positions matching TRBD1. V gave up 0 bases and J gave up 0 bases; unmatched junction bases: 4. CDR1 MNHEY and CDR2 SVGAGI come from the germline V gene. CDR3 length: 17 amino acids. This CDR3 reads CASSYSSGTGDQETQYF. Written as DNA, the CDR3 is TGTGCCAGCAGTTACTCGAGTGGGACAGGGGACCAAGAGACCCAGTACTTC.

J is TRBJ2-5 and V is TRBV14; tentatively, D is TRBD2 (5 bases). Trimming pared 8 bases from V and 5 bases from J, leaving 12 bases between. Germline values: CDR1 SGHDN, CDR2 FVKESK. The CDR3 loop spans 12 amino acids. The CDR3 coding sequence is TGTGCCAGCTCCCTTGGGAGCGAGACCCAGTACTTC. It encodes CASSLGSETQYF. Variable domain in full (rest from reference TRBV14 and TRBJ2-5): EAGVTQFPSHSVIEKGQTVTLRCDPISGHDNLYWYRRVMGKEIKFLLHFVKESKQDESGMPNNRFLAERTGGTYSTLKVQPAELEDSGVYFCASSLGSETQYFGPGTRLLVL.

CDR3 sequence: CSARSDRGSQPQHF. In nucleotides, the CDR3 is TGCAGTGCTAGATCAGACAGGGGGAGTCAGCCCCAGCATTTT. This chain joins TRBV20-1 and TRBJ1-5; TRBD1 matches 9 bases. The CDR3 loop spans 14 amino acids. J lost 6 bases, V lost 2 bases, and 5 bases had no gene match. Germline lookup yields CDR1 DFQATT and CDR2 SNEGSKA (reference sequence).

In its sample, this clonotype was seen many times. CDR3 sequence reads: CASSLAGVNQPQHF. CDR3 DNA sequence: TGTGCCAGCAGTTTAGCAGGGGTCAATCAGCCCCAGCATTTT. This sequence joins TRBV27 and TRBJ1-5; TRBD1 might be the D (6 bases). This CDR3 is 14 amino acids long. Trimming stripped 2 bases from V and 3 bases from J, with 8 bases between. Germline V gene sequence: CDR1 MNHEY, CDR2 SMNVEV (reference sequence).

This clonotype has ten or more counts. The chain joins TRBV12-3 or TRBV12-4 to TRBJ1-5; the D gene is possibly TRBD1 (6 bases). Trimming shortened V by 2 bases and J by 5 bases, and 10 bases separated the two germline ends. There are 14 residues in the CDR3. CDR3 DNA: TGTGCCAGCAGTTTATCCGGGGGGCATCAGCCCCAGCATTTT. It is translated as CASSLSGGHQPQHF.

The rearrangement joins TRBV5-1 to TRBJ1-6; no reliable D call. The CDR3 covers 15 residues. The germline CDR1 and CDR2 sequences are SGHRS and YFSETQ. Trimming took 4 bases from V and 6 from J, leaving 14 bases between them. CDR3 nucleotide sequence: TGCGCCAGCAGCCCCAATTTTGGAGGTAATTCACCCCTCCACTTT. Residues: CASSPNFGGNSPLHF.

This clonotype was counted between two and nine times. The chain carries TRBV29-1 and TRBJ2-1; 12 positions agree with TRBD1. V lost 6 bases, J lost 5 bases, and 5 bases stayed unmatched. The CDR3 totals 14 residues. Per germline, CDR1 SQVTM and CDR2 ANQGSEA. The CDR3 protein is CSVVGDRGHNEQFF. CDR3 coding DNA: TGCAGCGTCGTGGGGGACAGGGGGCACAATGAGCAGTTCTTC.

This clonotype has at least ten counts. V is TRBV5-5 and J is TRBJ2-2; D remains ambiguous. CDR3 size: 13 residues. Trimming stripped 0 bases from V and 7 bases from J, with 7 bases between. CDR1 and CDR2 from the germline V gene are SGHKS and YYEKEE (reference sequence). The DNA of the CDR3 is TGTGCCAGCAGCTTGGTGTTGGTCGGGGAGCTGTTTTTT. Its protein is CASSLVLVGELFF.

CDR3 nucleotides: TGCAGTGTCCACAGGGGGTCCGGGGAGCTGTTTTTT. Translated: CSVHRGSGELFF. The chain combines TRBV20-1 with TRBJ2-2, with TRBD1 matching 8 bases. This CDR3 is built from 12 residues. CDR1 is DFQATT, CDR2 SNEGSKA, per germline (reference sequence). The trim removed 7 bases at V and 6 bases at J, leaving 4 bases unmatched.

This clonotype was detected a few times. The chain uses TRBV20-1 and TRBJ1-5, with a possible D match to TRBD1 (5 bases). The CDR3 is 15 amino acids. Germline-derived CDR1 and CDR2 are DFQATT and SNEGSKA (reference sequence). The germline V and J ends were trimmed by 3 bases and 2 bases, with 14 bases remaining between them. The CDR3 is CSASSPGGGNQPQHF. In DNA, the CDR3 is TGCAGTGCTAGCAGCCCGGGAGGGGGCAATCAGCCCCAGCATTTT.

This clonotype was found a few times. The chain has TRBV9 and TRBJ2-2; tentatively, D is TRBD2 (6 bases). The V and J ends lost 4 bases and 2 bases respectively, with 12 bases between them. Looked up from germline, CDR1 is SGDLS and CDR2 is YYNGEE. This CDR3 region has 15 residues. In DNA form, the CDR3 reads TGTGCCAGCAGCCTACGGAGGGTTAACACCGGGGAGCTGTTTTTT. This gives the protein CASSLRRVNTGELFF.

This clonotype turned up a few times. The CDR3 region is CASSYSSSTAYEQYF. Here the CDR3 DNA reads TGTGCCAGCAGTTACTCGAGCAGTACTGCCTACGAGCAGTACTTC. The chain is built from TRBV6-2 or TRBV6-3 and TRBJ2-7; D is unclear. The CDR3 runs to 15 residues. V was cut by 0 bases and J by 2 bases, with 11 bases left in between. Germline V gene lookup returns CDR1 MNHEY and CDR2 SVGEGT.

The rearrangement joins TRBV27 to TRBJ2-7; 10 bases align to TRBD2. V lost 5 bases and J lost 2; bases outside the gene matches: 15. In germline, CDR1 is MNHEY, CDR2 SMNVEV (reference sequence). There are 18 residues in the CDR3. The chain's CDR3 is CASSPLRPLAGGTYEQYF. Here the CDR3 DNA reads TGTGCCAGCAGTCCCCTAAGGCCTTTAGCGGGGGGCACCTACGAGCAGTACTTC.

The chain is built from TRBV20-1 and TRBJ1-1; TRBD1 might be the D (5 bases). Looked up from germline, CDR1 is DFQATT and CDR2 is SNEGSKA (reference sequence). This CDR3 is 13 amino acids long. The V end was cut by 5 bases, the J end by 4 bases, with 14 bases between. The CDR3 coding sequence is TGCAGTGCTGGCGGAGGGGATGGCACTGAAGCTTTCTTT. It is translated as CSAGGGDGTEAFF.

The sample holds a few counts of this clonotype. The chain links TRBV6-2 or TRBV6-3 to TRBJ1-1, with 9 bases matching TRBD1. Germline trimming cut 10 bases from V and 11 bases from J; bases unmatched to any gene: 11. The CDR3 is made up of 12 amino acids. CDR1 and CDR2 (germline): MNHEY, SVGEGT. The CDR3 DNA is TGTGCCACCGCGGAACAAGACAGGGGGGCTTTCTTT. Its translation: CATAEQDRGAFF.